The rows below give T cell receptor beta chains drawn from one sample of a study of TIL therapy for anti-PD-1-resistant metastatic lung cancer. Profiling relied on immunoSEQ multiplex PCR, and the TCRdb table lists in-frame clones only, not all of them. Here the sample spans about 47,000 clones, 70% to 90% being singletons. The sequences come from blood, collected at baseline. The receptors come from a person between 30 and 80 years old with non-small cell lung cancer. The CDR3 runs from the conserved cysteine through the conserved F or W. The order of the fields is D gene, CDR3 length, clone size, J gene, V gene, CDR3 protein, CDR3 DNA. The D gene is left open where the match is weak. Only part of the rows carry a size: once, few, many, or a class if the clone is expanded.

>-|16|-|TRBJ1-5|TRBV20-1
CSASPLSAHSNQPQHF
TGCAGTGCTAGTCCCCTATCCGCTCATAGCAATCAGCCCCAGCATTTT
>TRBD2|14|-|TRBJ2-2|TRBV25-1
CASSGTSSTGELFF
TGTGCCAGCAGTGGGACTAGCAGCACCGGGGAGCTGTTTTTT
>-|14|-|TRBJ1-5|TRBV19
CASMAPYSNQPQHF
TGTGCCAGTATGGCACCATATAGCAATCAGCCCCAGCATTTT
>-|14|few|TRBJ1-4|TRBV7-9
CASSERGGNEKLFF
TGTGCCAGCAGCGAGAGAGGAGGTAATGAAAAACTGTTTTTT
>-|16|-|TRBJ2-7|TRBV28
CASSPTPSTGSYEQYF
TGTGCCAGCAGTCCTACCCCAAGTACAGGTTCCTACGAGCAGTACTTC
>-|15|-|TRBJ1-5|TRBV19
CASRFQEEGNQPQHF
TGTGCCAGTAGGTTCCAGGAGGAGGGCAATCAGCCCCAGCATTTT
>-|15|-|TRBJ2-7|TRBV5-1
CASSLDPGRIYEQYF
TGCGCCAGCAGCTTGGACCCGGGACGGATTTACGAGCAGTACTTC
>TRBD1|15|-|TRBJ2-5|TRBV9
CASSQGTGGVETQYF
TGTGCCAGCAGCCAAGGGACAGGGGGCGTAGAGACCCAGTACTTC
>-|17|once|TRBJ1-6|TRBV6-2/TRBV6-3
CASSYSQGGENDSPLHF
TGTGCCAGCAGTTACTCACAGGGAGGGGAAAACGATTCACCCCTCCACTTT
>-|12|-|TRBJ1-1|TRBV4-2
CASSQVQAEAFF
TGTGCCAGCAGCCAAGTCCAGGCGGAAGCTTTCTTT
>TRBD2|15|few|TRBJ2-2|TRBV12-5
CASGRTSGNTGELFF
TGTGCTAGTGGACGGACTAGCGGGAACACCGGGGAGCTGTTTTTT
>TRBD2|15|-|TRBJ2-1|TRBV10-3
CAISSRLADYNEQFF
TGTGCCATCAGTAGCAGACTAGCGGATTACAATGAGCAGTTCTTC
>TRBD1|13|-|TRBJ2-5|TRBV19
CASRRTGEETQYF
TGTGCCAGTAGGAGGACAGGGGAAGAGACCCAGTACTTC
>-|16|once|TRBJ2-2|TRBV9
CASSVDEGGGAGELFF
TGTGCCAGCAGCGTAGATGAGGGGGGGGGCGCCGGGGAGCTGTTTTTT
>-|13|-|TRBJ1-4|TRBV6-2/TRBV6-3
CASSYRINEKLFF
TGTGCCAGCAGTTACAGAATTAATGAAAAACTGTTTTTT
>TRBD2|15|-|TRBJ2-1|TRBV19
CASSTLAGGPNEQFF
TGTGCCAGTAGCACACTAGCGGGGGGGCCGAATGAGCAGTTCTTC
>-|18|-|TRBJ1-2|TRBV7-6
CASSFNPNQKTSYYGYTF
TGTGCCAGCAGCTTCAACCCCAACCAAAAAACCTCCTACTATGGCTACACCTTC
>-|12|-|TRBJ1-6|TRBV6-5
CASRQAGSPLHF
TGTGCCAGCCGACAGGCGGGATCACCCCTCCACTTT
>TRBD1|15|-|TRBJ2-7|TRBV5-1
CASSLAGTGTYEQYF
TGCGCCAGCAGCTTGGCCGGGACAGGGACCTACGAGCAGTACTTC
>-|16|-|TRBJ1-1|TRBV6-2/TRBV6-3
CASSLGQGKTNTEAFF
TGTGCCAGCAGTTTGGGCCAGGGTAAAACGAACACTGAAGCTTTCTTT
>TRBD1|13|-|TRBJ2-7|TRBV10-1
CASSIGQGREQYF
TGCGCCAGCAGCATCGGACAGGGGCGCGAGCAGTACTTC
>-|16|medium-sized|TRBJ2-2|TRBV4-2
CASSQGVDTNTGELFF
TGTGCCAGCAGCCAAGGGGTGGACACGAACACCGGGGAGCTGTTTTTT
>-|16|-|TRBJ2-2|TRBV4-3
CASSQRGLTNTGELFF
TGCGCCAGCAGCCAACGGGGACTCACGAACACCGGGGAGCTGTTTTTT
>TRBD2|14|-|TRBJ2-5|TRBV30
CAWSPGTTVWTQYF
TGTGCCTGGAGTCCCGGGACTACCGTTTGGACCCAGTACTTC
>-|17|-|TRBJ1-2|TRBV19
CASIPRSQLAHNYGYTF
TGTGCCAGTATTCCTCGGAGTCAACTCGCACATAACTATGGCTACACCTTC
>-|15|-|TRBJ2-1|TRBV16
CASSHRTNTYNEQFF
TGTGCCAGCAGCCATCGGACTAACACCTACAATGAGCAGTTCTTC
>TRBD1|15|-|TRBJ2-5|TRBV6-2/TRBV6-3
CASSYKGAVGETQYF
TGTGCCAGCAGTTACAAGGGGGCGGTAGGGGAGACCCAGTACTTC
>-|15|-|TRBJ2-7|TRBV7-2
CASSSPPGMSHEQYF
TGTGCCAGCAGCTCACCCCCAGGGATGTCCCACGAGCAGTACTTC
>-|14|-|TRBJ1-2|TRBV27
CASSFRGANYGYTF
TGTGCCAGCAGTTTCAGGGGAGCTAACTATGGCTACACCTTC
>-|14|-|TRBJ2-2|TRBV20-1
CSASLDSWSGELFF
TGCAGTGCTAGTCTAGACAGCTGGTCAGGGGAGCTGTTTTTT
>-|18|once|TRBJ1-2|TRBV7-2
CASSSGWQGNAGGYGYTF
TGTGCCAGCAGCTCAGGGTGGCAGGGAAATGCGGGCGGCTATGGCTACACCTTC
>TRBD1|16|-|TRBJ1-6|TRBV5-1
CASSFEGQGISSPLHF
TGCGCCAGCAGCTTTGAAGGACAGGGAATCTCTTCACCCCTCCACTTT
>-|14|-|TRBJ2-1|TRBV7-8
CASSFHSSYNEQFF
TGTGCCAGCAGCTTCCATTCCTCCTACAATGAGCAGTTCTTC